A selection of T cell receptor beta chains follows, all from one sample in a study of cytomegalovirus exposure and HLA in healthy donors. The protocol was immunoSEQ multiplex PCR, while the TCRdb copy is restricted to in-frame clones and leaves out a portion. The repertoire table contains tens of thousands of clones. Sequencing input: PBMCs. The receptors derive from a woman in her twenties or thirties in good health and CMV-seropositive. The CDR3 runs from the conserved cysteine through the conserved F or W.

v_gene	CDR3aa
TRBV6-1	CASSVPGGTEAFF
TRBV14	CASSQGKFWANTEAFF
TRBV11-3	CASSLGTTGGPETQYF
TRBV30	CAWTGVPYGGYTF
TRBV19	CASSIAGGHTEAFF
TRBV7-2	CASRASAGELFF
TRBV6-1	CASSPRGHGYEQYF
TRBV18	CASQAGQPDYGYTF
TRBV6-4	CASSDAGGTDTQYF
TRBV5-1	CASSLGTVNTEAFF
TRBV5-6	CASSLVAGKDYEQYF
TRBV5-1	CASSLASGSEFF
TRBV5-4	CASSSRQAMGEQYF
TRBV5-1	CASSLGGGSYNEQFF
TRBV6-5	CASSYLNDIRIYGYTF
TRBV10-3	CAINPGTGNTIYF
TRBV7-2	CASSLGLGTDTQYF
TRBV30	CAWSRDSQNEKLFF
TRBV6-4	CASSARDRNEKLFF
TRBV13	CASSLGGTQYF
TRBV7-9	CASKSGLITEAFF
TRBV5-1	CASSTWDSSYEQYF
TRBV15	CATSRGLREGRVEQFF
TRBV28	CASSSPGTGGRKLFF
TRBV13	CASSLEGGEETQYF
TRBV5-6	CASSFSSNNEQFF
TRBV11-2	CASSQEGLAGLYNEQFF
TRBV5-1	CASSRISGIPAGNEQFF
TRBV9	CASSAQQGGHEQYF